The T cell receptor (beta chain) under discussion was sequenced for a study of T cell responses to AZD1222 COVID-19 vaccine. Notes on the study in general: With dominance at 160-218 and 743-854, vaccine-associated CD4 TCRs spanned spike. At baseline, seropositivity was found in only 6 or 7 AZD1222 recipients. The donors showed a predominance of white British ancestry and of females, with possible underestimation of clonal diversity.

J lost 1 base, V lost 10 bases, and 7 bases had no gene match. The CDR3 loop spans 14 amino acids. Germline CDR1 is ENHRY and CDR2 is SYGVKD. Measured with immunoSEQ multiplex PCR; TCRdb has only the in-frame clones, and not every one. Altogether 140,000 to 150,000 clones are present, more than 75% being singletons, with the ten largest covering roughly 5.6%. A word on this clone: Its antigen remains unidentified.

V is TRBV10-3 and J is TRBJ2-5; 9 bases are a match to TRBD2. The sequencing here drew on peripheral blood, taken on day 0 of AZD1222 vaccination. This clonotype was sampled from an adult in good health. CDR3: CATRLAEVQETQYF. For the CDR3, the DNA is TGTGCCACCAGACTAGCGGAGGTCCAAGAGACCCAGTACTTC.